This T cell receptor beta chain was sequenced in a study of blood T cell repertoires in COVID-19. Whole-study context: Donors in the United States, Italy and Spain gave samples during acute or convalescent COVID-19. PBMCs, B-cell-depleted T cells, or T cells were the source of the cDNA or gDNA that made up the material.

Trimming removed 6 bases at V and 2 bases at J, with 10 bases between. Germline values: CDR1 WNHNN, CDR2 SYGVQD (reference sequence). CDR3 size: 14 residues. The table lists this clone with a count of one. Per the study methods: Estimated nucleated cell counts came from reference gene primer amplification. Sequencing used immunoSEQ multiplex PCR; TCRdb keeps in-frame clones, though not all of them. V and J calls and clone size come straight from that table; D and trimming were deduced from the DNA. There are 140,000 or so clones in the sample; approximately 86% occur only once, and less than 2% lies in the top ten.

The J gene is TRBJ2-2, the V gene TRBV10-1, with TRBD1 as a possible D gene (6 bases). Sequencing was performed on peripheral blood. This TCR was sampled from a man between 65 and 80 years old with acute or convalescent COVID-19. The CDR3 loop is CASRTGSNTGELFF. CDR3 coding DNA: TGCGCCAGCAGGACAGGCTCTAACACCGGGGAGCTGTTTTTT.